This T cell receptor beta chain is from a study of blood T cell repertoires in COVID-19. Study-wide background: COVID-19 samples from acute and convalescent phases originated in the United States, Italy and Spain. Sources were T cells, B-cell-depleted T cells, or PBMCs; the material itself was cDNA or gDNA.

The V gene's germline CDR1 is LGHDT and CDR2 YNNKEL (reference sequence). V was clipped by 1 base and J by 6 bases, with 6 bases between them. This CDR3 has 12 amino acids. Per the authors' pipeline: Cell counts per sample came from amplifying reference gene primers. Clones were sequenced by immunoSEQ multiplex PCR, and TCRdb holds only the in-frame ones, with some missing. That table gives V, J and clone size, and the DNA gave D and trimming. The sample shows tens of thousands of clones, 82% of them seen only once. The source of this sequence is a human donor in a cohort sampled during active COVID-19. The sample comprised peripheral blood. The chain is built from TRBV3-1 (or the pseudogene TRBV3-2) and TRBJ1-2; no clear D gene. CDR3 nucleotide sequence: TGTGCCAGCAGCCAAGCACGCGATGGCTACACCTTC. Translated: CASSQARDGYTF.